This T cell receptor (beta chain) was identified in a study of T-cell memory formation after mild COVID-19. Each CDR3 protein gets one entry after TCRdb re-called the 5' RACE reads with MiXCR. The repertoire holds some 300,000 distinct CDR3 sequences, 20% to 25% seen once, with 21% in the top ten. This clonotype was picked up a small number of times. Sequenced: PBMCs or a T cell subset sorted from them (not recorded which). The origin of this receptor is a man younger than 35 who had mild COVID-19 (a few samples of this study predate the infection). Cell type and time point are not known.

The CDR3 here is CASSPTRTGGELFF. In nucleotides, the CDR3 is TGTGCCAGCAGCCCCACGAGGACGGGCGGGGAGCTGTTTTTT. This sequence joins TRBV7-2 and TRBJ2-2; unclear D gene. Germline V gene sequence: CDR1 SGHTA, CDR2 FQGNSA. There are 14 residues in the CDR3. Deletions cut 5 bases from V and 7 bases from J, with 14 bases between. The full variable domain, in which reference TRBV7-2 and TRBJ2-2 provide the parts outside the CDR3, is GAGVSQSPSNKVTEKGKDVELRCDPISGHTALYWYRQSLGQGLEFLIYFQGNSAPDKSGLPSDRFSAERTGGSVSTLTIQRTQQEDSAVYLCASSPTRTGGELFFGEGSRLTVL.